This TCR beta chain was obtained from a study of Ad26.COV2.S vaccination and SARS-CoV-2 variants. Trimming stripped 5 bases from V and 2 bases from J, with 16 bases between. Germline values: CDR1 MNHEY, CDR2 SVGAGI. The CDR3 has 15 residues. Whole-study results and caveats: Placebo recipients trailed vaccine recipients in spike-specific TCR breadth.

Clones were read by immunoSEQ multiplex PCR, and TCRdb kept only the in-frame ones, dropping some. The table lists approximately 420,000 clones, 88% of them singletons, with less than 4.5% in the top ten. Treatment given: roughly 18 received Ad26.COV2.S at low or high dose, single or two shots; several received placebo; per-sample allocation not given. Sample collection was performed on day 63 after the first vaccine or placebo injection. An Ad26 vector expressing Wuhan-strain SARS-CoV-2 spike constituted the vaccine. This clone was detected only once. Antigen specificity is unknown. The TCR originated in a person between 18 and 65 years old who received the Ad26.COV2.S COVID-19 vaccine or a placebo. The V gene is TRBV6-5, the J gene TRBJ2-7; TRBD1 is a possible D gene (6 bases). The sequenced sample was peripheral blood, obtained in a trial of Ad26.COV2.S vaccine versus placebo. The chain's CDR3 is CASSLTPRTAYEQYF. For the CDR3, the DNA is TGTGCCAGCAGTCTCACGCCACGGACAGCCTACGAGCAGTACTTC.